The clone carrying this T cell receptor (beta chain) was observed many times. This sample was included in a study of response to subunit inactivated influenza vaccine. Germline CDR1 is SQVTM and CDR2 is ANQGSEA. The length of the CDR3 is 14 residues. The J segment lost 6 bases and the V segment lost 7 bases, leaving 12 bases of the junction unmatched. TCRdb re-called the RT-PCR reads through MiXCR, storing one row per CDR3 protein. The sample contains about 610,000 distinct CDR3 sequences, 13% to 15% of which appear only once. Sequencing was performed on PBMCs from blood, taken roughly 12 days after vaccination. This clonotype originated in a man aged 50 to 59 who received an inactivated influenza vaccine. The V call is TRBV29-1, the J call TRBJ2-4; 7 bases line up with TRBD2. CDR3 sequence reads: CSGSPRGNINIQYF. The CDR3 nucleotides are TGCAGCGGCTCCCCGCGGGGGAATATAAACATTCAGTACTTC. Combining the CDR3 with reference TRBV29-1 and TRBJ2-4 gives the whole variable domain SAVISQKPSRDICQRGTSLTIQCQVDSQVTMMFWYRQQPGQSLTLIATANQGSEATYESGFVIDKFPISRPNLTFSTLTVSNMSPEDSSIYLCSGSPRGNINIQYFGAGTRLSVL.